Below, 27 T cell receptor beta chains from the same sample are listed, as sequenced in a study of cytomegalovirus exposure and HLA in healthy donors (dated by TCRdb to 2016 to 2017). The library was made by the immunoSEQ multiplex PCR assay. TCRdb holds this immuneACCESS table with in-frame rearrangements only. Some clones are missing; in checked studies, unresolved V genes explain under half, and the rest has no known cause. For this sample the table gives roughly 50,000 clones, of which 90% were detected only once. The ten largest clones represent 3% to 3.5% of the sample. The sequenced sample consisted of PBMCs. These TCRs come from a man aged 18 to 29 in good health and CMV-seronegative.

V is TRBV6-5 and J is TRBJ2-2; 9 bases align to TRBD1. V was clipped by 6 bases and J by 3 bases; unmatched bases: 5. Germline V gene lookup returns CDR1 MNHEY and CDR2 SVGAGI. CDR3 length: 15 amino acids. This CDR3 is CASRRGTGHTGELFF. Written as DNA, the CDR3 is TGTGCCAGCAGGAGGGGGACAGGGCACACCGGGGAGCTGTTTTTT.

This chain joins TRBV30 and TRBJ2-1, with TRBD2 identical over 13 bases. Germline V CDR1 and CDR2: GTSNPN, SVGIG (reference sequence). V shed 1 base, J shed 5 bases, and the junction held 2 bases outside the gene matches. CDR3 size: 15 residues. The CDR3 loop reads CAWSAGLAGNNEQFF. The CDR3 region has the DNA TGTGCCTGGAGTGCGGGACTAGCGGGAAACAATGAGCAGTTCTTC.

The chain recombines TRBV28 with TRBJ1-5; weak D call: TRBD1 (5 bases). The CDR3 is made up of 16 amino acids. Trimming removed 2 bases at V and 3 bases at J, with 14 bases between. CDR1 and CDR2 from the germline V gene are MDHEN and SYDVKM. CDR3 in DNA: TGTGCCAGCAGTTTAGTGGGGCGGACAATCAATCAGCCCCAGCATTTT. This codes for CASSLVGRTINQPQHF.

This chain links TRBV9 with TRBJ2-1; possible D gene TRBD2, 6 bases. Looked up from germline, CDR1 is SGDLS and CDR2 is YYNGEE. V was trimmed by 3 bases and J by 6 bases, leaving 16 bases between them. The CDR3 covers 15 residues. CDR3 in amino acids: CASSERGGGPNEQFF. As DNA, the CDR3 is TGTGCCAGCAGCGAGAGGGGAGGAGGACCCAATGAGCAGTTCTTC.

This chain joins TRBV29-1 and TRBJ2-7; D call uncertain. The V and J ends lost 6 bases and 4 bases respectively, with 10 bases between them. This CDR3 contains 11 residues. Germline V gene lookup returns CDR1 SQVTM and CDR2 ANQGSEA. For the CDR3, the DNA is TGCAGCGTCCGTTACGGGTACGAGCAGTACTTC. It specifies CSVRYGYEQYF.

V is TRBV7-2 and J is TRBJ1-2; D is ambiguous. Looked up from germline, CDR1 is SGHTA and CDR2 is FQGNSA. The CDR3 has 12 residues. Between the trimmed V and J ends, which lost 3 bases and 8 bases, there was a span of 10 bases. CDR3 residues: CASSFVTGGYTF. For the CDR3, the DNA is TGTGCCAGCAGCTTCGTAACCGGGGGCTACACCTTC.

The CDR3 loop is CASRLGGTDVGGYTF. The CDR3 region has the DNA TGTGCCAGCAGGTTGGGAGGGACGGACGTCGGAGGCTACACCTTC. This rearrangement joins TRBV28 to TRBJ1-2; weak D call: TRBD1 (5 bases). Germline loops: CDR1 MDHEN, CDR2 SYDVKM. The CDR3 runs 15 residues. V was shortened by 6 bases and J by 8 bases, with 22 bases between the two germline ends.

This clone was found a few times. The chain uses TRBV5-1 and TRBJ2-6; 10 nucleotides agree with TRBD1. CDR1 and CDR2 from the germline V gene are SGHRS and YFSETQ. The CDR3 covers 19 residues. Unmatched junction bases numbered 11, after V lost 4 bases and J lost 1 base. The CDR3 loop is CASSLYPTGGISGANVLTF. The CDR3 DNA reads as TGCGCCAGCAGCCTTTATCCGACAGGGGGCATTTCTGGGGCCAACGTCCTGACTTTC.

This chain joins TRBV28 and TRBJ2-7; TRBD2 aligns across 7 bases. V trimming: 5 bases; J trimming: 2 bases; junction bases outside the gene matches: 6. The CDR3 is 14 residues long. Germline lookup yields CDR1 MDHEN and CDR2 SYDVKM. The CDR3 protein is CASSRLASTYEQYF. The DNA of the CDR3 is TGTGCCAGCAGTCGACTAGCCTCTACCTACGAGCAGTACTTC.

This clone was counted a single time. The chain has TRBV19 and TRBJ2-6; D gene ambiguous. The V end lost 5 bases, the J end lost 0 bases, and 5 bases lay between the germline ends. Per germline, CDR1 LNHDA and CDR2 SQIVND (reference sequence). CDR3 length: 14 amino acids. The CDR3 nucleotides are TGTGCCAGTAGTTTCGGCTCTGGGGCCAACGTCCTGACTTTC. Encoded protein: CASSFGSGANVLTF.

The chain has TRBV13 and TRBJ2-7, with TRBD2 identical over 9 bases. CDR1 is PRHDT, CDR2 FYEKMQ, per germline (reference sequence). This CDR3 spans 16 amino acids. V was pared by 5 bases and J by 3 bases, with 11 bases of the junction left unmatched. The CDR3 protein is CASSKQIAGVYYEQYF. For the CDR3, the DNA is TGTGCCAGCAGCAAACAAATAGCGGGAGTTTACTACGAGCAGTACTTC.

V usage is TRBV19 and J usage is TRBJ2-7, with TRBD1 matching 9 bases. The CDR3 has 17 residues. Germline CDR1 LNHDA, CDR2 SQIVND (reference sequence). The J segment lost 2 bases and the V segment lost 5 bases, leaving 13 bases of the junction unmatched. CDR3 loop: CASSSALRDRVPYEQYF. The CDR3 DNA is TGTGCCAGTAGTTCGGCCCTGCGGGACAGGGTCCCCTACGAGCAGTACTTC.

The chain has TRBV5-6 and TRBJ2-7; TRBD2 agrees at 7 bases. The CDR3 extends over 16 amino acids. The V and J ends lost 4 bases and 5 bases, in that order; junction bases with no gene match: 15. Looked up from germline, CDR1 is SGHDT and CDR2 is YYEEEE. The CDR3: CASSRRAGTGGDEQYF. The CDR3 bases are TGTGCCAGCAGCCGTAGGGCCGGGACGGGGGGAGACGAGCAGTACTTC. Supplemented by reference TRBV5-6 and TRBJ2-7, the full variable domain reads DAGVTQSPTHLIKTRGQQVTLRCSPKSGHDTVSWYQQALGQGPQFIFQYYEEEERQRGNFPDRFSGHQFPNYSSELNVNALLLGDSALYLCASSRRAGTGGDEQYFGPGTRLTVT.

The chain uses TRBV18 and TRBJ1-3, with D perhaps matching TRBD1 (5 bases). Germline lookup yields CDR1 KGHSH and CDR2 LQKENI. The CDR3 consists of 14 residues. Trimming took 6 bases from V and 3 from J, leaving 12 bases between them. The chain's CDR3 is CASSGSGVGNTIYF. CDR3 in DNA: TGTGCCAGCTCCGGCTCGGGGGTTGGAAACACCATATATTTT.

Points on this clone: This CDR3 fails to terminate in the conserved phenylalanine or tryptophan, so it likely reflects a read error. No DNA is shown, since the ends of the CDR3 on it are uncertain; the CDR3 is the one TCRdb lists. This chain connects TRBV5-1 to TRBJ1-2; TRBD1, the D gene given by the table, was not confirmed from the DNA. Germline loops: CDR1 SGHRS, CDR2 YFSETQ. The CDR3 length equals 12 residues, ends included. CDR3 sequence: CASRPGHCAWPV.

The rearrangement links TRBV28 to TRBJ1-3; 8 bases line up with TRBD1. This CDR3 is 15 amino acids long. With 7 bases clipped from V and 5 bases from J, the junction kept 10 bases outside the gene matches. In germline, CDR1 is MDHEN, CDR2 SYDVKM. CDR3 amino acids: CASTLDRVRRNTIYF. CDR3 DNA: TGTGCCAGCACCCTGGACAGGGTTCGTCGAAACACCATATATTTT. The variable domain in full, with the rest retrieved from reference TRBV28 and TRBJ1-3, is DVKVTQSSRYLVKRTGEKVFLECVQDMDHENMFWYRQDPGLGLRLIYFSYDVKMKEKGDIPEGYSVSREKKERFSLILESASTNQTSMYLCASTLDRVRRNTIYFGEGSWLTVV.

This rearrangement joins TRBV2 to TRBJ2-1; TRBD1 matches at 8 bases. Germline V gene lookup returns CDR1 SNHLY and CDR2 FYNNEI. V shed 2 bases and J 7 bases; nucleotides not matched to a gene: 7. The CDR3 is 15 amino acids. The CDR3 region is CASSENRGSGNEQFF. CDR3 coding DNA: TGTGCCAGCAGTGAAAACAGGGGGAGTGGGAATGAGCAGTTCTTC.

The chain joins TRBV7-2 to TRBJ2-1; 11 nucleotides line up with TRBD2. V shed 4 bases, J shed 7 bases, and the junction held 6 bases outside the gene matches. Germline V CDR1 and CDR2: SGHTA, FQGNSA. The CDR3 is 15 residues long. The CDR3 reads CASSSTSGSSNEQFF. DNA of the CDR3: TGTGCCAGCAGCTCAACTAGCGGGAGTAGTAATGAGCAGTTCTTC.

The chain links TRBV18 to TRBJ2-1, with 11 bases fitting TRBD2. CDR3 length: 17 amino acids. Germline V CDR1 and CDR2: KGHSH, LQKENI. J lost 8 bases, V lost 3 bases, and 12 bases had no gene match. The CDR3 reads CASSPPGVAGGSDEQFF. CDR3 coding DNA: TGTGCCAGCTCACCTCCGGGGGTAGCGGGAGGGTCAGATGAGCAGTTCTTC.

This clone turned up a few times. V gene TRBV5-1 combines with J gene TRBJ2-1; a possible D gene is TRBD1 (5 bases). CDR1 and CDR2 (germline): SGHRS, YFSETQ. V gave up 1 base and J gave up 10 bases, with 18 bases separating them. This CDR3 has 15 residues. CDR3 sequence: CASSLSIADITEQFF. The CDR3 coding sequence is TGCGCCAGCAGCTTGTCAATCGCGGACATTACCGAGCAGTTCTTC. Drawing the rest from reference TRBV5-1 and TRBJ2-1, the complete variable domain is KAGVTQTPRYLIKTRGQQVTLSCSPISGHRSVSWYQQTPGQGLQFLFEYFSETQRNKGNFPGRFSGRQFSNSRSEMNVSTLELGDSALYLCASSLSIADITEQFFGPGTRLTVL.

The CDR3 here is CASSSYRDRNTGELFF. CDR3 DNA: TGTGCCAGCAGCTCCTACCGGGACAGGAACACCGGGGAGCTGTTTTTT. This chain uses TRBV11-3 with TRBJ2-2; 7 nucleotides match TRBD1. The CDR3 is 16 residues long. Losses at the gene ends were 4 bases for V and 1 base for J; bases not matched to a gene: 6. Per the germline V gene, CDR1 is SGHNT and CDR2 is YENEEA.

The chain combines TRBV28 with TRBJ1-1; TRBD1 is a possible D gene (6 bases). The germline V and J ends were trimmed by 4 bases and 4 bases, with 19 bases remaining between them. CDR3 length: 16 amino acids. The germline V gene has CDR1 MDHEN and CDR2 SYDVKM. The CDR3 region has the DNA TGTGCCAGCAGTTCTCCTCCAGGGAGGGGGGGCACTGAAGCTTTCTTT. Translated, it gives CASSSPPGRGGTEAFF.

The chain carries TRBV4-1 and TRBJ2-7, with 10 bases fitting TRBD2. CDR3 length: 20 residues. The germline gives CDR1 MGHRA, CDR2 YSYEKL. V lost 0 bases, J lost 2 bases, and 16 bases stayed unmatched. The CDR3 spells CASSQDGGTSVYPGTYEQYF. CDR3 nucleotide sequence: TGCGCCAGCAGCCAAGATGGAGGGACTAGCGTCTACCCAGGGACCTACGAGCAGTACTTC.

The CDR3, as DNA: TGTGCCAGCAGTTTATGGGGGAGCGGGCCTACCTACGAGCAGTACTTC. This gives the protein CASSLWGSGPTYEQYF. The gene calls are TRBV28 and TRBJ2-7; D is perhaps TRBD2 (6 bases). Germline V CDR1 and CDR2: MDHEN, SYDVKM. Trimming pared 0 bases from V and 2 bases from J, leaving 14 bases between. The CDR3 spans 16 residues.

The DNA for the CDR3 is TGTGCCAGCAGCTTAGAAGTCGGAGGCTTCGGGTATGGCTACACCTTC. Amino acid sequence: CASSLEVGGFGYGYTF. The chain recombines TRBV11-2 with TRBJ1-2; D is uncertain. V lost 0 bases, J lost 5 bases, and 16 bases lay in between. This CDR3 region has 16 residues. Germline V gene lookup returns CDR1 SGHAT and CDR2 FQNNGV.

This clone was detected many times. The genes are TRBV6-1 and TRBJ2-7; 9 nucleotides agree with TRBD2. The ends lost 1 base at V and 1 base at J; junction bases unmatched: 2. Germline values: CDR1 MNHNS, CDR2 SASEGT. The CDR3 is 15 residues long. The CDR3 sequence is CASSEETSGSYEQYF. CDR3 nucleotide sequence: TGTGCCAGCAGTGAAGAAACTAGCGGGTCCTACGAGCAGTACTTC.

The chain carries TRBV11-2 and TRBJ2-7, with D maybe TRBD2 (6 bases). CDR3 length equals 16 residues. CDR1 and CDR2 from the germline V gene are SGHAT and FQNNGV. V was clipped by 6 bases and J by 1 base, with 19 bases between them. CDR3 DNA: TGTGCCAGCAGTCGAGGACTATTCGGGACTTCCTACGAGCAGTACTTC. It codes for CASSRGLFGTSYEQYF.